The present T cell receptor beta chain was sequenced within a study of control samples from healthy donors and cancer patients. The method was immunoSEQ multiplex PCR; TCRdb's version includes in-frame clones alone and lacks a portion of them. The sample contains tens of thousands of clones, roughly 80% of which appear only once. Germline CDR1 reads MDHEN; CDR2 reads SYDVKM. The trim removed 6 bases at V and 2 bases at J, leaving 11 bases unmatched. CDR3 size: 17 residues. The V gene is TRBV28, the J gene TRBJ1-5, with 9 bases fitting TRBD1. Sample: PBMCs. This receptor was taken from a woman aged 45-65 years with lung cancer. The CDR3 loop is CASSPRIWDRGNQPQHF. CDR3 sequence (DNA): TGTGCCAGCAGCCCACGGATTTGGGACAGGGGCAATCAGCCCCAGCATTTT.